The sequence of this T cell receptor (beta chain) was determined in a study of cytomegalovirus exposure and HLA in healthy donors. The CDR3 spans 18 residues. Germline values: CDR1 SEHNR, CDR2 FQNEAQ (reference sequence). With V trimmed by 0 bases and J by 6 bases, 15 bases remained unmatched. This PCR relied on a set of 60 Vbeta primers and 13 Jbeta primers. Data came from immunoSEQ multiplex PCR; TCRdb stores just in-frame clones and leaves some out. Among roughly 160,000 clones listed, approximately 79% were seen once. The V call is TRBV7-9, the J call TRBJ2-7, with 9 bases fitting TRBD1. The clonotype was recovered from a male donor in good health and CMV-seronegative. The sequenced material came from PBMCs. CDR3 residues: CASSLAFIGTGSMREQYF. The CDR3 DNA is TGTGCCAGCAGCTTAGCTTTCATAGGGACAGGGTCGATGCGCGAGCAGTACTTC.